This passage covers 10 T cell receptor beta chains from one sample sequenced in a study of T-cell reconstitution after alpha-beta-depleted transplantation in children. Library preparation (for TCRbeta) was performed with unique molecular identifiers. TCRdb reanalysed the PCR reads using MiXCR and keeps one entry per CDR3 protein. The sample comprises about 360,000 distinct CDR3 sequences, about 14% of which are singletons, and 3.5% to 4.5% rests with the top ten. The material was PBMCs, obtained from the stem cell graft. These receptors originate from a human donor who donated a stem cell graft to a child with Fanconi anemia.

This clonotype was counted only a few times. J is TRBJ1-1 and V is TRBV5-1; D may be TRBD1 (5 bases). Germline CDR1 is SGHRS and CDR2 is YFSETQ. V was cut by 2 bases and J by 1 base, with 9 bases left in between. This CDR3 region has 14 residues. CDR3 nucleotides: TGCGCCAGCAGCTTCGTCGGGGGGAACACTGAAGCTTTCTTT. Translated, it gives CASSFVGGNTEAFF.

The table lists this clonotype with a count of one. With a much larger clone just one base away, this may be a read error. The chain is built from TRBV12-3 or TRBV12-4 and TRBJ2-3; no firm D call. Trimming pared 5 bases from V and 10 bases from J, leaving 10 bases between. This CDR3 comprises 11 residues. The CDR3 DNA reads TGTGCCAGCAGTCACGGAGACTCGCAGTATTTT. This encodes CASSHGDSQYF.

The chain carries TRBV6-2 or TRBV6-3 and TRBJ2-1, with D possibly being TRBD2 (6 bases). Germline CDR1 reads MNHEY; CDR2 reads SVGEGT. V lost 0 bases and J lost 15, with 15 bases in between. There are 13 residues in the CDR3. The CDR3 here is CASSYSAGAGGFF. CDR3 DNA: TGTGCCAGCAGTTACTCGGCCGGGGCCGGGGGGTTCTTC.

This clonotype was recorded many times. The chain joins TRBV20-1 to TRBJ2-3, with 14 bases identical to TRBD2. CDR3 size: 13 residues. CDR1 and CDR2 from the germline V gene are DFQATT and SNEGSKA (reference sequence). V trimming: 5 bases; J trimming: 6 bases; junction bases outside the gene matches: 1. CDR3: CSAWTSGGDTQYF. The CDR3 coding sequence is TGCAGTGCTTGGACTAGCGGGGGGGATACGCAGTATTTT.

The chain joins TRBV5-6 to TRBJ2-2; 9 nucleotides agree with TRBD1. CDR1 SGHDT and CDR2 YYEEEE come from the germline V gene. The trim removed 5 bases at V and 9 bases at J, leaving 11 bases unmatched. This CDR3 is 15 amino acids long. The CDR3 DNA is TGTGCCAGCAGTAGGGACAGGGATCTTTTGAGGGAGCTGTTTTTT. It is translated as CASSRDRDLLRELFF.

The sample holds many counts of this clonotype. The chain employs TRBV9 and TRBJ2-1; 11 bases are a match to TRBD1. Trimming cost V 0 bases and J 7 bases; bases outside gene matches: 9. This CDR3 comprises 17 residues. Germline assignment: CDR1 SGDLS and CDR2 YYNGEE. CDR3 in DNA: TGTGCCAGCAGCGTAGCTACGACGGGACAGGGGGAAAATGAGCAGTTCTTC. This gives the protein CASSVATTGQGENEQFF.

V is TRBV27 and J is TRBJ2-2; D not resolved. The CDR3 has 15 amino acids. Per the germline V gene, CDR1 is MNHEY and CDR2 is SMNVEV (reference sequence). V was cut by 6 bases and J by 3 bases, with 14 bases left in between. The CDR3 here is CASSPRLGYTGELFF. Written as DNA, the CDR3 is TGTGCCAGCAGCCCCCGTCTGGGGTACACCGGGGAGCTGTTTTTT.

In its sample, this clonotype was seen a few times. The V gene is TRBV18, the J gene TRBJ1-2, with a weak D call TRBD1 (5 bases). V was trimmed by 5 bases and J by 4 bases, leaving 14 bases between them. Germline CDR1 and CDR2: KGHSH and LQKENI. This CDR3 contains 14 residues. Here the CDR3 reads CASSSDPGSYGYTF. The CDR3 DNA is TGTGCCAGCTCATCAGATCCAGGGAGCTATGGCTACACCTTC.

The chain employs TRBV12-3 or TRBV12-4 and TRBJ2-2; D not certain. The CDR3 runs to 13 residues. The V end was cut by 6 bases, the J end by 5 bases, with 10 bases between. CDR3 nucleotide sequence: TGTGCCAGCAGGGCTACAGCGACCGGGGAGCTGTTTTTT. It specifies CASRATATGELFF.

This clonotype has ten or more counts. The chain has TRBV29-1 and TRBJ2-5; D is perhaps TRBD1 (5 bases). The CDR3 is made up of 11 amino acids. Germline values: CDR1 SQVTM, CDR2 ANQGSEA. V dropped 4 bases and J dropped 5 bases, with 8 bases sitting between them. CDR3 loop: CSVVGVETQYF. CDR3 DNA sequence: TGCAGCGTTGTAGGGGTGGAGACCCAGTACTTC.